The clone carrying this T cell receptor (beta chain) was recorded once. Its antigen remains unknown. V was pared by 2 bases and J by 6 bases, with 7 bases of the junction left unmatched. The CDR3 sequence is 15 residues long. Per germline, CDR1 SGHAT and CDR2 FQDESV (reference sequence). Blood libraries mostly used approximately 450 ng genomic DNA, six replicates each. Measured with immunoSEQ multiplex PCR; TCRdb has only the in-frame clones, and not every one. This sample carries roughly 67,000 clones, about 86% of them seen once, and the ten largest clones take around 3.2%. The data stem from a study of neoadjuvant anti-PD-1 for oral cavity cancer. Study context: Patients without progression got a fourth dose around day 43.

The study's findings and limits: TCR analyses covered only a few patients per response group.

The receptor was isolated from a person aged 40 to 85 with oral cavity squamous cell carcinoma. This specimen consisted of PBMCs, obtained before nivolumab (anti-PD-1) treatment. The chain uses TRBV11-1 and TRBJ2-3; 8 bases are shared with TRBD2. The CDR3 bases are TGTGCCAGCAGCTTACAGGCGGGAGGCCGGGATACGCAGTATTTT. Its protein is CASSLQAGGRDTQYF.